This T cell receptor (beta chain) was recovered during a study of T cells after yellow fever vaccination. Findings of the study overall: Repertoires obtained by FACS sorting could include abundant clonotypes that entered as contaminants from the bulk population. Though it reached lower strength, the secondary response hit its peak faster, day 5 versus 15.

CDR1 is KGHSH and CDR2 is LQKENI in the germline V gene. Trimming shortened V by 2 bases and J by 4 bases, and 14 bases separated the two germline ends. The CDR3 has 15 residues. In this sample, this clonotype turned up many times. The antigen is not known. It was through 5'RACE template switching that TCR cDNA was made, with a universal primer site and UMIs added. TCRdb analysed the 5' RACE reads with MiXCR anew, one entry per CDR3 protein. The sample includes hundreds of thousands of distinct CDR3 sequences, more than 3% of them seen just once. The gene calls are TRBV18 and TRBJ2-5; D is unresolved. Source: PBMCs, taken on the day of the yellow fever booster vaccination. The sequence was collected from a man younger than 35 who received the YFV17D yellow fever vaccine. The CDR3 sequence: CASSPRFIHGETQYF. CDR3 sequence (DNA): TGTGCCAGCTCACCAAGGTTTATCCACGGAGAGACCCAGTACTTC. Looking up the rest from reference TRBV18 and TRBJ2-5 gives the full variable domain: NAGVMQNPRHLVRRRGQEARLRCSPMKGHSHVYWYRQLPEEGLKFMVYLQKENIIDESGMPKERFSAEFPKEGPSILRIQQVVRGDSAAYFCASSPRFIHGETQYFGPGTRLLVL.